Reported below is one T cell receptor (beta chain). These data come from a study of blood T cell repertoires in COVID-19. Study-wide background: Specimens from acute and convalescent COVID-19 originated in the United States, Italy and Spain. PBMCs, B-cell-depleted T cells, or T cells provided the cDNA or gDNA that made up the material.

Germline values: CDR1 LGHNA, CDR2 YSLEER. The V and J ends lost 2 bases and 2 bases, in that order; junction bases with no gene match: 10. CDR3 length: 17 amino acids. Measured with immunoSEQ multiplex PCR; TCRdb has only the in-frame clones, and not every one. Of about 180,000 clones in the sample, about 88% were seen once. Either two negative PCRs, clearance, or symptom resolution qualified Cohort 3 donors as recovered. The chain recombines TRBV4-3 with TRBJ2-5; TRBD1 agrees at 8 bases. Source material: PBMCs or T cells enriched from blood (not recorded which). The receptor's source is a woman under 30 who had recovered from COVID-19. CDR3 residues: CASSQRPGTGIQETQYF. The CDR3, as DNA: TGCGCCAGCAGCCAACGGCCCGGGACAGGTATACAAGAGACCCAGTACTTC.